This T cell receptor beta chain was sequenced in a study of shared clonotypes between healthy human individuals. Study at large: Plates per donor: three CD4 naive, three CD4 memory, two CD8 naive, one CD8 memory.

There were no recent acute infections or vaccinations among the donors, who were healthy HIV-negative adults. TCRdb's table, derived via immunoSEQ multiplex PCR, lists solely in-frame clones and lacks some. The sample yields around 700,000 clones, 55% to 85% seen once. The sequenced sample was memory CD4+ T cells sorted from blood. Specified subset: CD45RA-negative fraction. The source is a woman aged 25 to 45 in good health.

CDR3 amino acids: CASSLDQGVYEQYF. CDR3 nucleotide sequence: TGTGCCAGCAGCTTAGACCAGGGCGTCTACGAGCAGTACTTC. The chain recombines TRBV11-2 with TRBJ2-7; maybe TRBD1 (5 bases). The germline V gene encodes CDR1 SGHAT and CDR2 FQNNGV. V was cut by 0 bases and J by 3 bases, with 9 bases left in between. The length of the CDR3 is 14 residues. Looking up the rest from reference TRBV11-2 and TRBJ2-7 gives the full variable domain: EAGVAQSPRYKIIEKRQSVAFWCNPISGHATLYWYQQILGQGPKLLIQFQNNGVVDDSQLPKDRFSAERLKGVDSTLKIQPAKLEDSAVYLCASSLDQGVYEQYFGPGTRLTVT.